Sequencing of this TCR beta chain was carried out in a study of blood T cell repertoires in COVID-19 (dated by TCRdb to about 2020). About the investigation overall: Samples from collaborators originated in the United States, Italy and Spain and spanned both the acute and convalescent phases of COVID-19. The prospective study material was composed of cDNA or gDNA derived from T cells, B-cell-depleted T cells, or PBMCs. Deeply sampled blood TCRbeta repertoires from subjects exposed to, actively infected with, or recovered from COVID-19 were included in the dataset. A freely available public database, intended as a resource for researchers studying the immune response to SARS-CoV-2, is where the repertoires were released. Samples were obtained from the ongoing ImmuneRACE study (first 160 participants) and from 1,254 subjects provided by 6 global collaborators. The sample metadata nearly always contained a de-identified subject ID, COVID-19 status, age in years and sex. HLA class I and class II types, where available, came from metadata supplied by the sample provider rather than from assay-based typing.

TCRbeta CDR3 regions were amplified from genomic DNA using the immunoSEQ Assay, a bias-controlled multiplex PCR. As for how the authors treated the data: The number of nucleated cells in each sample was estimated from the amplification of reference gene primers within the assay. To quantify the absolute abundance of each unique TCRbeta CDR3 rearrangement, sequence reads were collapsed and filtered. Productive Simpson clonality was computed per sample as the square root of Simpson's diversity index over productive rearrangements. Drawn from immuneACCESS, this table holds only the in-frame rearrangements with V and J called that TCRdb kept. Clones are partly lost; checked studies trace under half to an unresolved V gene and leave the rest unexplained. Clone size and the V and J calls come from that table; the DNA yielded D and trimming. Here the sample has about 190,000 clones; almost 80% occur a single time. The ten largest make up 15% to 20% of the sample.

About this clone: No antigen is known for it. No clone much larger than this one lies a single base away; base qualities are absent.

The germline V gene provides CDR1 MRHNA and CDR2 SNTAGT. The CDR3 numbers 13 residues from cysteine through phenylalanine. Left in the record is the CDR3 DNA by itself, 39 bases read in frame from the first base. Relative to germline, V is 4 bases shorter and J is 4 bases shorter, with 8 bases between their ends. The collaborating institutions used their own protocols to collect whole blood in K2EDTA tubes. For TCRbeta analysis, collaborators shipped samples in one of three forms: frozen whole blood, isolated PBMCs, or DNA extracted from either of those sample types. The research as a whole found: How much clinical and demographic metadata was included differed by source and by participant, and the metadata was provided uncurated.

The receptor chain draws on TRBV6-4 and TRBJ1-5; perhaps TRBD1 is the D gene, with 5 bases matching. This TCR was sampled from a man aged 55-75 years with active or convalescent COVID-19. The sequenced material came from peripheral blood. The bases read TGTGCCAGCAGTGCAGGGCCTAATCAGCCCCAGCATTTT. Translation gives CASSAGPNQPQHF.